This T cell receptor (beta chain) came from a study of T-cell memory formation after mild COVID-19. Study-wide context: TCR clusters mostly belonged to single donors.

Study results and limitations: Later expanders leaned toward CD4+, whereas clones contracting from day 15 to 85 were balanced CD4/CD8.

Employing constant-segment primers, 5'RACE generated TCR alpha and TCR beta cDNA libraries bearing sample barcodes and UMIs. TCRdb called the 5' RACE reads again in MiXCR, with one record for every CDR3 protein. This sample has approximately 500,000 distinct CDR3 sequences, with more than 20% found just once. This clonotype was detected ten times or more. Antigen specificity is unknown. Trimming pared 6 bases from V and 3 bases from J, leaving 13 bases between. The CDR3 totals 14 residues. This receptor was obtained from an adult woman who had mild COVID-19 (a few samples of this study predate the infection). Cell type and time point are not known. The sample was PBMCs or a T cell subset sorted from them (not recorded which). This rearrangement joins TRBV12-3 or TRBV12-4 to TRBJ2-3; TRBD2 is a possible D gene (6 bases). The CDR3 coding sequence is TGTGCCAGCAGGGAGGGAGTCGGAACAGATACGCAGTATTTT. This translates into CASREGVGTDTQYF.